These 23 T cell receptor beta chains came from one sample sequenced in a study of cytomegalovirus exposure and HLA in healthy donors. The PCR employed 60 Vbeta primers together with 13 Jbeta primers. Libraries were prepared by immunoSEQ multiplex PCR; TCRdb keeps only in-frame clonotypes and omits some of them. Of approximately 42,000 clones in the sample, about 85% are singletons; the top ten hold around 3%. Sequenced material: PBMCs. Receptor source: a man aged 45-60 years in good health and CMV-seronegative.

The rearrangement uses TRBV6-1 and TRBJ2-5; 10 nucleotides line up with TRBD1. The CDR3 length is 19 residues. With V trimmed by 4 bases and J by 4 bases, 18 bases remained unmatched. Germline V gene data show CDR1 as MNHNS and CDR2 as SASEGT. The CDR3 bases are TGTGCCAGCAGTGTACGGGACAGGGGATCCCCTTTCCTTGGAGAGACCCAGTACTTC. Translating gives CASSVRDRGSPFLGETQYF.

This clone was observed a single time. The rearrangement joins TRBV29-1 to TRBJ1-2, with D unresolved. This CDR3 has 13 residues. Trimming removed 6 bases at V and 4 bases at J, with 15 bases between. From germline, CDR1 is SQVTM and CDR2 ANQGSEA. CDR3 sequence reads: CSVTEENRYGYTF. CDR3 nucleotides: TGCAGCGTCACGGAGGAGAACCGCTATGGCTACACCTTC.

The V and J genes are TRBV2 and TRBJ1-1; D is possibly TRBD1 (5 bases). CDR3 length: 14 residues. The germline V and J ends were trimmed by 7 bases and 4 bases, with 16 bases remaining between them. CDR1 is SNHLY and CDR2 is FYNNEI in the germline V gene. DNA of the CDR3: TGTGCCAGCAACCTCCAGGGCGGGGGCACTGAAGCTTTCTTT. Amino acids: CASNLQGGGTEAFF.

The rearrangement uses TRBV25-1 and TRBJ2-2, with D hard to call. CDR1 and CDR2 from the germline V gene are MGHDK and SYGVNS. V gave up 1 base and J gave up 6 bases, with 6 bases separating them. CDR3 size: 13 residues. The CDR3 is CASSELASGELFF. CDR3 in DNA: TGTGCCAGCAGTGAATTGGCCTCCGGGGAGCTGTTTTTT.

The chain employs TRBV11-3 and TRBJ2-2; 8 bases are a match to TRBD1. Germline V gene lookup returns CDR1 SGHNT and CDR2 YENEEA. Trimming took 1 base from V and 3 from J; bases not matched to a gene: 4. CDR3 length: 16 amino acids. CDR3 sequence reads: CASSLAGQGHTGELFF. The CDR3 DNA reads TGTGCCAGCAGCTTAGCAGGACAGGGTCACACCGGGGAGCTGTTTTTT. Full variable domain (remainder filled in from reference TRBV11-3 and TRBJ2-2): EAGVVQSPRYKIIEKKQPVAFWCNPISGHNTLYWYLQNLGQGPELLIRYENEEAVDDSQLPKDRFSAERLKGVDSTLKIQPAELGDSAVYLCASSLAGQGHTGELFFGEGSRLTVL.

The chain employs TRBV15 and TRBJ1-2; the D gene is possibly TRBD1 (6 bases). Trimming stripped 0 bases from V and 6 bases from J, with 11 bases between. Germline-derived CDR1 and CDR2 are LNHNV and YYDKDF (reference sequence). The length of the CDR3 is 14 residues. The DNA of the CDR3 is TGTGCCACCAGCAGAGATAACAGGGCGGATGGCTACACCTTC. This encodes CATSRDNRADGYTF.

This clone was seen more than once but under ten times. V gene TRBV5-1 combines with J gene TRBJ1-1, with D possibly TRBD1 on 5 matching bases. The ends were cut back, 1 base at V and 8 bases at J, with 9 bases in the middle. CDR1 and CDR2 (germline): SGHRS, YFSETQ. The CDR3 is made up of 12 amino acids. CDR3 DNA sequence: TGCGCCAGCAGCTTGCAGGGAGGAGAAGCTTTCTTT. This codes for CASSLQGGEAFF.

This clone was seen a single time. The chain joins TRBV13 to TRBJ2-3, with 7 positions matching TRBD2. The trim removed 5 bases at V and 0 bases at J, leaving 5 bases unmatched. This CDR3 contains 15 residues. Germline CDR1 and CDR2: PRHDT and FYEKMQ (reference sequence). The CDR3 sequence is CASSQFGGSTDTQYF. In DNA form, the CDR3 reads TGTGCCAGCAGCCAGTTCGGGGGGAGCACAGATACGCAGTATTTT.

This clone was counted a single time. The chain has TRBV18 and TRBJ2-1, with 10 positions matching TRBD2. CDR1 is KGHSH and CDR2 is LQKENI in the germline V gene. CDR3 length equals 18 residues. Unmatched junction bases numbered 11, after V lost 4 bases and J lost 2 bases. This CDR3 is CASSREGSGGLTYNEQFF. The CDR3 nucleotides are TGTGCCAGCTCACGGGAGGGTAGCGGGGGGCTGACCTACAATGAGCAGTTCTTC.

CDR3 nucleotides: TGTGCCAGCAGTTTGCGGGGATTCAATGAGCAGTTCTTC. Translating it yields CASSLRGFNEQFF. This chain links TRBV28 with TRBJ2-1, with D maybe TRBD2 (6 bases). Germline V gene data show CDR1 as MDHEN and CDR2 as SYDVKM. This CDR3 contains 13 residues. The germline V and J ends were trimmed by 3 bases and 6 bases, with 9 bases remaining between them.

The chain joins TRBV6-5 to TRBJ2-5; D possibly corresponds to TRBD1 (6 bases). The J call is in doubt because the DNA end fits TRBJ2-7 better. This CDR3 is 15 amino acids long. CDR1 and CDR2 (germline): MNHEY, SVGAGI. The CDR3 loop reads CASRTGTWGAYEQYF. The CDR3 DNA sequence: TGTGCCAGCAGGACCGGGACATGGGGCGCCTACGAGCAGTACTTC.

This sequence joins TRBV2 and TRBJ2-3, with D unclear. This CDR3 spans 12 amino acids. The V end lost 7 bases, the J end lost 2 bases, and 7 bases lay between the germline ends. Germline V gene data show CDR1 as SNHLY and CDR2 as FYNNEI. The CDR3 coding sequence is TGTGCCAGCACCAGAATCACAGATACGCAGTATTTT. It is translated as CASTRITDTQYF.

V gene TRBV28 combines with J gene TRBJ2-5; TRBD1 matches at 7 bases. CDR3 length equals 16 residues. The V and J ends lost 5 bases and 1 base, in that order; junction bases with no gene match: 10. Germline CDR1 MDHEN, CDR2 SYDVKM. CDR3 DNA sequence: TGTGCCAGCAGTACCCGAGACAGGGCCATCCAAGAGACCCAGTACTTC. Residues: CASSTRDRAIQETQYF.

This chain links TRBV5-4 with TRBJ1-2, with 7 bases matching TRBD1. V lost 4 bases, J lost 0 bases, and 6 bases stayed unmatched. The CDR3 spans 15 residues. Germline V gene lookup returns CDR1 SGHNT and CDR2 YYREEE (reference sequence). This CDR3 reads CASSRQGSANYGYTF. The CDR3 DNA is TGTGCCAGCAGCCGACAGGGCTCAGCTAACTATGGCTACACCTTC.

V is TRBV5-1 and J is TRBJ1-1; D may be TRBD1 (5 bases). The CDR3 runs 14 residues. The germline CDR1 and CDR2 sequences are SGHRS and YFSETQ. V was pared by 4 bases and J by 3 bases, with 13 bases between. CDR3 sequence (DNA): TGCGCCAGCAGCCCATCGTCGGGGGACACTGAAGCTTTCTTT. This codes for CASSPSSGDTEAFF.

The gene calls are TRBV9 and TRBJ2-1; TRBD2 agrees at 7 bases. V shed 0 bases and J 6 bases; nucleotides not matched to a gene: 6. CDR1 and CDR2 (germline): SGDLS, YYNGEE. The CDR3 loop spans 15 amino acids. The CDR3 loop is CASSVGASGGNEQFF. CDR3 bases: TGTGCCAGCAGCGTAGGGGCTAGCGGTGGCAATGAGCAGTTCTTC.

The J gene is TRBJ1-1, the V gene TRBV19, with unresolved D. The V gene lost 6 bases and the J gene lost 1 base, with 15 bases spanning the gap. Germline loops: CDR1 LNHDA, CDR2 SQIVND (reference sequence). The CDR3 spans 15 residues. CDR3 sequence (DNA): TGTGCCAGTAGGATACGAGGAGCAGCGAACACTGAAGCTTTCTTT. Its translation: CASRIRGAANTEAFF.

This chain uses TRBV18 with TRBJ2-3; tentative D call: TRBD1 (5 bases). The CDR3 runs 15 residues. V was shortened by 4 bases and J by 0 bases, with 11 bases between the two germline ends. The germline gives CDR1 KGHSH, CDR2 LQKENI. CDR3 region: CASSLQAGSTDTQYF. The CDR3 DNA sequence: TGTGCCAGCTCACTACAGGCAGGGAGCACAGATACGCAGTATTTT.

The sample holds one count of this clone. This chain uses TRBV5-1 with TRBJ1-4, with D hard to call. The CDR3 sequence is 14 residues long. Germline V gene lookup returns CDR1 SGHRS and CDR2 YFSETQ. V gave up 3 bases and J gave up 3 bases, with 9 bases separating them. Here the CDR3 DNA reads TGCGCCAGCAGCTATACGGGATCTAATGAAAAACTGTTTTTT. It yields the protein CASSYTGSNEKLFF.

V gene TRBV5-1 combines with J gene TRBJ1-1; 9 bases agree with TRBD1. Per germline, CDR1 SGHRS and CDR2 YFSETQ. The J segment lost 2 bases and the V segment lost 6 bases, leaving 11 bases of the junction unmatched. This CDR3 is built from 16 residues. The CDR3 region is CASTPTRTGVNTEAFF. DNA for the CDR3: TGCGCCAGCACCCCCACACGGACAGGGGTCAACACTGAAGCTTTCTTT.

V and J are TRBV7-3 and TRBJ2-7; D uncertain. V was pared by 2 bases and J by 7 bases, with 9 bases between. The CDR3 length is 12 residues. Germline V gene sequence: CDR1 SGHTA, CDR2 FQGTGA. CDR3 loop: CASSLGRQEQYF. In DNA, the CDR3 is TGTGCCAGCAGCTTAGGTCGTCAGGAGCAGTACTTC.

This clone occurred once. The J gene is TRBJ1-1, the V gene TRBV18; D may be TRBD1 (5 bases). The CDR3 runs 14 residues. Germline-derived CDR1 and CDR2 are KGHSH and LQKENI. With 4 bases removed from V and 7 bases from J, the gap between germline ends came to 16 bases. CDR3 DNA sequence: TGTGCCAGCTCACGACGAACCGGGGGGGATGAAGCTTTCTTT. Its translation: CASSRRTGGDEAFF. The complete variable domain, with remaining parts taken from reference TRBV18 and TRBJ1-1, reads NAGVMQNPRHLVRRRGQEARLRCSPMKGHSHVYWYRQLPEEGLKFMVYLQKENIIDESGMPKERFSAEFPKEGPSILRIQQVVRGDSAAYFCASSRRTGGDEAFFGQGTRLTVV.

The rearrangement joins TRBV29-1 to TRBJ2-5, with D maybe TRBD2 (5 bases). The CDR3 is 15 residues long. CDR1 is SQVTM, CDR2 ANQGSEA, per germline. Trimming stripped 5 bases from V and 5 bases from J, with 21 bases between. The CDR3 here is CSVSGREGAWETQYF. The CDR3 DNA sequence: TGCAGCGTTTCCGGTCGGGAAGGAGCGTGGGAGACCCAGTACTTC.